The clone carrying this TCR beta chain was detected a few times. The data derive from a study of spatial heterogeneity in lung cancer. Regarding time point: sample taken at primary tumor resection. Whole RNA came from tumor, nontumor lung or frozen PBMC and was sequenced without being sorted. TCRdb re-called the 5' RACE reads with MiXCR, one entry per CDR3 protein. The repertoire holds about 38,000 distinct CDR3 sequences, roughly 8% seen once, with roughly 28% in the top ten. This receptor was taken from a male donor with early-stage non-small cell lung cancer. The material was PBMCs, obtained at surgery.

CDR3 region: CSASLAGAKNIQYF. CDR3 DNA: TGCAGTGCTAGTCTAGCGGGGGCCAAAAACATTCAGTACTTC. The rearrangement uses TRBV20-1 and TRBJ2-4; TRBD2 matches at 9 bases. Germline values: CDR1 DFQATT, CDR2 SNEGSKA (reference sequence). Unmatched junction bases numbered 1, after V lost 3 bases and J lost 1 base. The CDR3 consists of 14 residues.